The 5 T cell receptor beta chains below were found in one sample sequenced in a study of cytomegalovirus exposure and HLA in healthy donors. Assay: immunoSEQ multiplex PCR; the TCRdb copy retains only in-frame clones and omits some. This table holds tens of thousands of clones, 93% found once. The material sequenced was PBMCs. These receptor sequences come from a woman aged 30 to 39 in good health and CMV-seronegative.

This chain links TRBV7-2 with TRBJ1-2; 8 nucleotides line up with TRBD1. The CDR3 loop spans 15 amino acids. Germline values: CDR1 SGHTA, CDR2 FQGNSA. V trimming: 1 base; J trimming: 4 bases; junction bases outside the gene matches: 5. The CDR3 sequence is CASSLGGQGPYGYTF. CDR3 in DNA: TGTGCCAGCAGCTTAGGAGGACAGGGCCCCTATGGCTACACCTTC.

The chain recombines TRBV28 with TRBJ2-2; 9 bases match TRBD1. CDR1 MDHEN and CDR2 SYDVKM come from the germline V gene. V lost 8 bases and J lost 0; bases outside the gene matches: 13. CDR3 size: 18 residues. The CDR3 DNA is TGTGCCAGCGGTCCGGGACAGGGCCAGTGGGCGAACACCGGGGAGCTGTTTTTT. Translation gives CASGPGQGQWANTGELFF.

The chain is built from TRBV6-6 and TRBJ2-2; 8 bases align to TRBD2. The ends lost 5 bases at V and 1 base at J; junction bases unmatched: 3. Germline V CDR1 and CDR2: MNHNY, SVGAGI (reference sequence). The CDR3 loop spans 15 amino acids. Here the CDR3 DNA reads TGTGCCAGCAGTCCGCGGGGGGAGAACACCGGGGAGCTGTTTTTT. It codes for CASSPRGENTGELFF.

The chain uses TRBV19 and TRBJ1-2; D is possibly TRBD1 (6 bases). Trimming stripped 4 bases from V and 5 bases from J, with 14 bases between. This CDR3 is built from 14 residues. Germline V gene sequence: CDR1 LNHDA, CDR2 SQIVND (reference sequence). The CDR3 sequence is CASSTGQTQYGYTF. DNA for the CDR3: TGTGCCAGTAGTACCGGACAGACCCAATATGGCTACACCTTC.

The chain uses TRBV7-2 and TRBJ1-3, with D perhaps matching TRBD1 (5 bases). V lost 7 bases and J lost 0, with 16 bases in between. Germline V CDR1 and CDR2: SGHTA, FQGNSA. The CDR3 consists of 16 residues. The CDR3 region is CASTKQALSSGNTIYF. The CDR3 DNA follows: TGTGCCAGCACCAAACAGGCTTTAAGCTCTGGAAACACCATATATTTT.